This is a list of T cell receptor beta chains from one sample in a study of blood T cell repertoires in COVID-19. The table came from immunoSEQ multiplex PCR; TCRdb's copy has only in-frame clones and leaves some out. The sample records 450,000 or so clones, 90% being singletons. The sample was PBMCs or T cells enriched from blood (not recorded which). These receptors all come from a man younger than 30 who had recovered from COVID-19. The CDR3 runs from the conserved cysteine through the conserved F or W. A D gene is named only where the DNA matches it firmly. Where a row states a size, it is once, few, many or the class of an expanded clone; other rows omit it.

j_call | d_call | v_call | clone_size | cdr3_aa | cdr3_nt
TRBJ1-4 | . | TRBV7-9 | . | CASSLYGQGDEKLFF | TGTGCCAGCAGCTTATACGGGCAAGGGGATGAAAAACTGTTTTTT
TRBJ1-1 | . | TRBV15 | few | CATSYGNTEAFF | TGTGCCACCAGTTACGGGAACACTGAAGCTTTCTTT
TRBJ2-3 | TRBD2 | TRBV5-1 | . | CASSSQSGRADTQYF | TGCGCCAGCAGCTCCCAGAGCGGGAGGGCGGATACGCAGTATTTT
TRBJ2-5 | TRBD1 | TRBV6-2/TRBV6-3 | . | CASSYGDRVQETQYF | TGTGCCAGCAGTTATGGTGACAGGGTCCAAGAGACCCAGTACTTC
TRBJ2-7 | . | TRBV5-1 | . | CASSLGETGSNEQYF | TGCGCCAGCAGCTTGGGGGAGACAGGCTCTAACGAGCAGTACTTC
TRBJ1-4 | TRBD1 | TRBV3-1/TRBV3-2 | . | CASSYGTGNEKLFF | TGTGCCAGCAGCTACGGGACAGGGAATGAAAAACTGTTTTTT
TRBJ2-1 | TRBD2 | TRBV5-4 | . | CASSRSGSSYNEQFF | TGTGCCAGCAGCCGTAGCGGGAGCTCCTACAATGAGCAGTTCTTC
TRBJ1-1 | . | TRBV9 | . | CASSQGEGEAFF | TGTGCCAGCAGCCAAGGAGAGGGTGAAGCTTTCTTT
TRBJ1-2 | . | TRBV12-3/TRBV12-4 | . | CVTRLAANYGYTF | TGTGTAACCCGGTTAGCAGCTAACTATGGCTACACCTTC
TRBJ1-1 | TRBD1 | TRBV18 | . | CASSLTDRDTEAFF | TGTGCCAGCTCACTTACGGACAGGGATACTGAAGCTTTCTTT
TRBJ2-5 | . | TRBV5-5 | . | CASSVRPGAQETQYF | TGTGCCAGCAGCGTAAGGCCAGGGGCCCAAGAGACCCAGTACTTC
TRBJ2-3 | . | TRBV10-2 | once | CASSGGGGIRTDTQYF | TGCGCCAGCAGTGGGGGTGGCGGGATACGCACAGATACGCAGTATTTT
TRBJ1-5 | TRBD1 | TRBV5-1 | once | CASSLGTGSNQPQHF | TGCGCCAGCAGCTTGGGGACAGGATCGAATCAGCCCCAGCATTTT
TRBJ2-2 | . | TRBV11-2 | . | CASSPPGVTGELFF | TGTGCCAGCAGCCCGCCCGGGGTCACCGGGGAGCTGTTTTTT
TRBJ1-2 | . | TRBV2 | . | CASIQTRINYGYTF | TGTGCCAGCATACAGACAAGGATTAACTATGGCTACACCTTC
TRBJ1-3 | . | TRBV18 | . | CASSPGATVGGNTIYF | TGTGCCAGCTCACCAGGGGCCACGGTCGGAGGGAACACCATATATTTT
TRBJ1-5 | . | TRBV2 | . | CASSGGRDQPQHF | TGTGCCAGCAGTGGAGGAAGAGATCAGCCCCAGCATTTT
TRBJ1-6 | . | TRBV19 | . | CASNYGGTNSPLHF | TGTGCCAGTAATTACGGGGGGACTAATTCACCCCTCCACTTT
TRBJ1-1 | TRBD1 | TRBV15 | . | CATTRDRDTEAFF | TGTGCCACGACACGGGACAGGGACACTGAAGCTTTCTTT
TRBJ2-5 | . | TRBV9 | . | CASSPRDIQETQYF | TGTGCCAGCAGCCCCAGGGACATTCAAGAGACCCAGTACTTC
TRBJ1-3 | . | TRBV5-1 | . | CASSYRGMGTGNTIYF | TGCGCCAGCAGCTACCGGGGGATGGGGACTGGAAACACCATATATTTT
TRBJ1-1 | . | TRBV5-1 | . | CASSLAGKGGGEAFF | TGCGCCAGCAGCTTGGCGGGAAAAGGAGGTGGTGAAGCTTTCTTT
TRBJ1-4 | . | TRBV2 | . | CASSEGRGATNEKLFF | TGTGCCAGCAGTGAGGGGAGAGGTGCAACTAATGAAAAACTGTTTTTT
TRBJ2-7 | . | TRBV28 | . | CASSSGTPSYYEQYF | TGTGCCAGCAGTTCCGGGACACCATCTTACTACGAGCAGTACTTC
TRBJ1-1 | TRBD1 | TRBV9 | . | CASSATGVSEAFF | TGTGCCAGCAGCGCAACAGGGGTCTCTGAAGCTTTCTTT
TRBJ1-2 | . | TRBV6-5 | . | CASVRDYGYTF | TGTGCCAGTGTGAGGGACTATGGCTACACCTTC
TRBJ1-2 | TRBD1 | TRBV12-5 | . | CASGHRDRGNYGYTF | TGTGCTAGTGGTCATCGGGACAGGGGAAACTATGGCTACACCTTC
TRBJ1-4 | TRBD1 | TRBV7-9 | . | CASSFLRIEGAQEKLFF | TGTGCCAGCAGCTTCCTCCGAATAGAGGGGGCTCAAGAAAAACTGTTTTTT
TRBJ1-2 | TRBD1 | TRBV18 | once | CASSLDRATNYGYTF | TGTGCCAGCTCCCTGGACAGGGCGACTAACTATGGCTACACCTTC
TRBJ1-1 | . | TRBV12-3/TRBV12-4 | . | CASSWRRDTEAFF | TGTGCCAGCAGTTGGAGGCGAGACACTGAAGCTTTCTTT
TRBJ2-7 | . | TRBV5-1 | . | CASSLDYLPVPHEQYF | TGCGCCAGCAGCTTGGACTACCTGCCAGTCCCCCACGAGCAGTACTTC
TRBJ2-7 | . | TRBV5-1 | . | CASSFSLDYGEQYF | TGCGCCAGCAGCTTTAGTCTAGATTACGGCGAGCAGTACTTC
TRBJ1-1 | . | TRBV7-6 | . | CASSLLWYLNTEAFF | TGTGCCAGCAGCTTACTTTGGTACTTGAACACTGAAGCTTTCTTT
TRBJ2-7 | TRBD2 | TRBV3-1/TRBV3-2 | . | CASSQVGTSRTEQYF | TGTGCCAGCAGCCAAGTCGGGACTAGTCGTACCGAGCAGTACTTC
TRBJ1-2 | . | TRBV27 | . | CASSLRGTRGYTF | TGTGCCAGCAGTTTAAGGGGGACCAGGGGCTACACCTTC
TRBJ1-1 | TRBD1 | TRBV6-5 | . | CASASQGALTEAFF | TGTGCCAGCGCCTCACAGGGGGCGCTTACTGAAGCTTTCTTT
TRBJ1-1 | . | TRBV9 | . | CASSVTSTVHTEAFF | TGTGCCAGCAGCGTGACGAGCACAGTCCACACTGAAGCTTTCTTT
TRBJ2-7 | . | TRBV7-9 | . | CASSQDRDSEQYF | TGTGCCAGCAGCCAAGACAGGGACTCCGAGCAGTACTTC
TRBJ1-3 | TRBD1 | TRBV14 | few | CASSPGQGAGNTIYF | TGTGCCAGCAGCCCGGGACAGGGGGCTGGAAACACCATATATTTT
TRBJ2-7 | . | TRBV7-8 | . | CASSTLRPADEQYF | TGTGCCAGCAGCACTCTGCGGCCCGCGGACGAGCAGTACTTC
TRBJ1-5 | . | TRBV27 | . | CASSTTDSGAQPQHF | TGTGCCAGCAGTACTACCGACAGTGGGGCTCAGCCCCAGCATTTT
TRBJ1-2 | TRBD1 | TRBV29-1 | . | CSVLGEGANYGYTF | TGCAGCGTGCTGGGTGAGGGGGCGAACTATGGCTACACCTTC
TRBJ1-4 | TRBD1 | TRBV27 | . | CASSLDRGLEKLFF | TGTGCCAGCAGTTTGGACAGGGGGCTTGAAAAACTGTTTTTT
TRBJ2-7 | . | TRBV11-2 | . | CASKGPGGGSYEQYF | TGTGCCAGCAAGGGCCCTGGCGGAGGCTCCTACGAGCAGTACTTC
TRBJ1-2 | . | TRBV7-9 | . | CASSPGQQNYGYTF | TGTGCCAGCAGCCCCGGACAGCAAAACTATGGCTACACCTTC
TRBJ1-1 | TRBD1 | TRBV12-3/TRBV12-4 | . | CASSFRGPAFF | TGTGCCAGCAGTTTCAGGGGGCCCGCTTTCTTT
TRBJ2-7 | . | TRBV6-1 | . | CASSEYKGSYEQYF | TGTGCCAGCAGTGAATATAAGGGGTCCTACGAGCAGTACTTC
TRBJ2-1 | TRBD2 | TRBV27 | . | CAIMRSGGGNEQFF | TGTGCCATCATGAGGTCGGGGGGAGGGAATGAGCAGTTCTTC
TRBJ2-3 | . | TRBV18 | . | CASSPSGDTDTQYF | TGTGCCAGCTCACCTTCGGGGGACACAGATACGCAGTATTTT
TRBJ2-1 | . | TRBV6-1 | . | CASSEGWGTYNEQFF | TGTGCCAGCAGTGAAGGGTGGGGGACTTACAATGAGCAGTTCTTC
TRBJ2-2 | . | TRBV5-6 | . | CASSLVLAGTGELFF | TGTGCCAGCAGCTTGGTACTAGCCGGCACCGGGGAGCTGTTTTTT
TRBJ1-3 | . | TRBV10-3 | . | CATLQGLSGNTIYF | TGTGCCACGCTACAGGGTTTGTCCGGAAACACCATATATTTT
TRBJ2-3 | TRBD1 | TRBV10-3 | . | CAISDRGSVSRTDTQYF | TGTGCCATCAGTGACAGGGGGTCTGTCTCCCGCACAGATACGCAGTATTTT
TRBJ2-1 | TRBD2 | TRBV7-3 | . | CASSVTSDHNEQFF | TGTGCCAGCAGCGTAACTAGCGACCACAATGAGCAGTTCTTC
TRBJ2-7 | TRBD1 | TRBV7-9 | . | CASSPGTGKTYEQYF | TGTGCCAGCAGCCCGGGGACAGGGAAAACCTACGAGCAGTACTTC